This T cell receptor beta chain was found in a study of T cells in women clearing cervical HPV infection. V shed 5 bases and J shed 7 bases, with 18 bases lying between them. The CDR3 totals 15 residues. Per germline, CDR1 SGHVS and CDR2 FNYEAQ. Generated by immunoSEQ multiplex PCR, the TCRdb table keeps only in-frame clones and is missing some. The sample table sets out more than 30,000 clones. Points on this clone: The missing CDR3 end, 3 residues past where the read stops, is filled in from the germline J gene.

Sequencing was carried out using blood buffy coat. The origin of this receptor is a woman aged 18 to 75 with a cervical HPV16 infection that either progressed to CIN3+ or cleared (not recorded which). J is TRBJ2-1 and V is TRBV7-6; TRBD2 is a possible D gene (5 bases). CDR3 in amino acids: CASSLTRPPGNEQFF. The CDR3 bases that were read are TGTGCCAGCAGCCTAACTAGGCCTCCGGGGAATGAG.